The 23 T cell receptor beta chains below come from one sample, sequenced in a study of blood T cell repertoires in COVID-19. Assay: immunoSEQ multiplex PCR; the TCRdb copy retains only in-frame clones and omits some. This sample has about 310,000 clones; approximately 91% occur once, and the top ten carry about 9.5%. Sample: PBMCs or T cells enriched from blood (not recorded which). The receptors were sampled from a woman in her forties who had recovered from COVID-19.

The rearrangement links TRBV5-1 to TRBJ2-7; D is ambiguous. The CDR3 contains 15 residues. The germline V gene encodes CDR1 SGHRS and CDR2 YFSETQ. The ends were cut back, 4 bases at V and 2 bases at J, with 16 bases in the middle. In DNA form, the CDR3 reads TGCGCCAGCAGCCTAAAGTGGCCAGGTACCTACGAGCAGTACTTC. As protein: CASSLKWPGTYEQYF.

This clone was counted between two and nine times. The chain links TRBV7-8 to TRBJ1-4; no clear D gene. There are 15 residues in the CDR3. Trimming shortened V by 5 bases and J by 6 bases, and 16 bases separated the two germline ends. Looked up from germline, CDR1 is SGHVS and CDR2 is FQNEAQ. The CDR3 DNA reads TGTGCCAGCAGCCCGCGGCCGAGGGCTGATGAAAAACTGTTTTTT. Protein: CASSPRPRADEKLFF.

The chain combines TRBV7-2 with TRBJ2-7, with TRBD2 matching over 8 bases. CDR1 is SGHTA and CDR2 is FQGNSA in the germline V gene. The CDR3 has 15 amino acids. V lost 1 base to trimming and J lost 3 bases; unmatched junction nucleotides: 5. CDR3 amino acids: CASSLVLAGSYEQYF. The CDR3 bases are TGTGCCAGCAGCTTAGTGCTAGCGGGCAGCTACGAGCAGTACTTC.

The chain links TRBV7-9 to TRBJ2-5; 10 bases map to TRBD2. The ends lost 5 bases at V and 13 bases at J; junction bases unmatched: 7. There are 12 residues in the CDR3. CDR1 and CDR2 from the germline V gene are SEHNR and FQNEAQ (reference sequence). CDR3 protein: CASSPGLAVSYF. For the CDR3, the DNA is TGTGCCAGCAGCCCAGGACTAGCGGTTTCGTACTTC.

The rearrangement links TRBV5-4 to TRBJ2-7, with 11 bases fitting TRBD2. Germline CDR1 is SGHNT and CDR2 is YYREEE (reference sequence). V lost 4 bases, J lost 5 bases, and 8 bases stayed unmatched. The CDR3 has 15 residues. CDR3 DNA: TGTGCCAGCAGCCAACCGGGACTAGCGGCCGACGAGCAGTACTTC. Its protein is CASSQPGLAADEQYF.

DNA for the CDR3: TGTGCCAGCAGTGAAGCCTCAGGGGCGCTAGCCAAAAACATTCAGTACTTC. It translates to CASSEASGALAKNIQYF. The chain combines TRBV6-1 with TRBJ2-4; possible D gene TRBD1, 6 bases. Trimming removed 0 bases at V and 0 bases at J, with 12 bases between. Germline V lookup: CDR1 MNHNS, CDR2 SASEGT. The CDR3 totals 17 residues.

The V call is TRBV12-3 or TRBV12-4, the J call TRBJ1-5, with D maybe TRBD1 (6 bases). Trimming removed 6 bases at V and 11 bases at J, with 17 bases between. CDR3 length: 13 residues. The CDR3 nucleotides are TGTGCCAGCAGCCAGCTTGGGGGCGCGACCCAGCATTTT. Protein product: CASSQLGGATQHF.

The chain recombines TRBV18 with TRBJ2-7; 9 bases fit TRBD2. Germline V gives CDR1 KGHSH, CDR2 LQKENI. This CDR3 is built from 14 residues. V lost 7 bases and J lost 1; bases outside the gene matches: 5. CDR3 DNA: TGTGCCAGCTGGGGACTAGCTCTATCCTACGAGCAGTACTTC. It yields the protein CASWGLALSYEQYF.

In regard to this clone: The sample carries other DNA sequences with the same CDR3. The chain carries TRBV2 and TRBJ2-7; D is unclear. This CDR3 region has 10 residues. V lost 5 bases to trimming and J lost 4 bases, with 3 bases between them. Germline-derived CDR1 and CDR2 are SNHLY and FYNNEI. The CDR3 DNA reads as TGTGCCAGCAGTCTATACGAGCAGTACTTC. It is translated as CASSLYEQYF.

The V and J genes are TRBV3-1 (or the pseudogene TRBV3-2) and TRBJ2-1; 7 bases align to TRBD1. Germline-derived CDR1 and CDR2 are LGHDT and YNNKEL (reference sequence). The V segment lost 3 bases and the J segment 5 bases; nucleotides outside the gene matches: 10. The CDR3 covers 16 residues. CDR3 sequence (DNA): TGTGCCAGCAGCCAGGACTCCGGGACAGTAAACAATGAGCAGTTCTTC. Translation gives CASSQDSGTVNNEQFF.

J is TRBJ2-7 and V is TRBV4-1, with D unclear. V lost 1 base and J 0 bases, leaving 10 bases between the germline ends. This CDR3 spans 15 amino acids. Germline values: CDR1 MGHRA, CDR2 YSYEKL. CDR3 sequence: CASSQGLTSSYEQYF. The CDR3 nucleotides are TGCGCCAGCAGCCAAGGACTCACTTCCTCCTACGAGCAGTACTTC.

The gene calls are TRBV29-1 and TRBJ2-5; 8 positions agree with TRBD1. CDR1 and CDR2 from the germline V gene are SQVTM and ANQGSEA. This CDR3 is 12 amino acids long. V lost 8 bases to trimming and J lost 4 bases; unmatched junction nucleotides: 6. Written as DNA, the CDR3 is TGCAGCCTGAGACAGGGGAGAGAGACCCAGTACTTC. The encoded protein is CSLRQGRETQYF.

This rearrangement joins TRBV6-2 or TRBV6-3 to TRBJ1-5; 12 bases align to TRBD1. CDR1 is MNHEY and CDR2 is SVGEGT in the germline V gene. Trimming took 4 bases from V and 11 from J; bases not matched to a gene: 12. This CDR3 has 16 amino acids. The CDR3 protein is CASSSPGQGALGSQHF. In nucleotides, the CDR3 is TGTGCCAGCAGTTCCCCGGGACAGGGGGCTTTAGGGTCCCAGCATTTT.

V gene TRBV29-1 combines with J gene TRBJ2-7, with TRBD2 matching 14 bases. J gave up 2 bases and V 3 bases, and 3 bases lay outside the gene matches. This CDR3 is 15 amino acids long. The germline gives CDR1 SQVTM, CDR2 ANQGSEA. CDR3 bases: TGCAGCGTTGAGGGACTAGCGGGGGACCCCTACGAGCAGTACTTC. This codes for CSVEGLAGDPYEQYF.

J is TRBJ2-5 and V is TRBV5-1; tentative D call: TRBD1 (5 bases). Germline CDR1 reads SGHRS; CDR2 reads YFSETQ. This CDR3 contains 14 residues. With 0 bases removed from V and 5 bases from J, the gap between germline ends came to 11 bases. As DNA, the CDR3 is TGCGCCAGCAGCTTGGAGGGGCCTCCGGAGACCCAGTACTTC. Protein sequence: CASSLEGPPETQYF.

The chain links TRBV9 to TRBJ1-1; D not resolved. CDR1 is SGDLS and CDR2 is YYNGEE in the germline V gene. This CDR3 is 16 amino acids long. V dropped 0 bases and J dropped 3 bases, with 15 bases sitting between them. Written as DNA, the CDR3 is TGTGCCAGCAGCGTAGGAGGCGGTTATGCCGACACTGAAGCTTTCTTT. Its protein product is CASSVGGGYADTEAFF.

This chain links TRBV7-3 with TRBJ2-5; TRBD1 agrees at 8 bases. Unmatched junction bases numbered 10, after V lost 5 bases and J lost 5 bases. The CDR3 runs 15 residues. CDR1 SGHTA and CDR2 FQGTGA come from the germline V gene. CDR3 region: CASSVAQGARETQYF. The CDR3 coding sequence is TGTGCCAGCAGCGTGGCCCAGGGGGCACGGGAGACCCAGTACTTC. The full variable domain, completed using reference TRBV7-3 and TRBJ2-5, is GAGVSQTPSNKVTEKGKYVELRCDPISGHTALYWYRQSLGQGPEFLIYFQGTGAADDSGLPNDRFFAVRPEGSVSTLKIQRTERGDSAVYLCASSVAQGARETQYFGPGTRLLVL.

The CDR3 DNA reads as TGTGCCACCAACGGGGGGGCTGTTGATACGCAGTATTTT. Its protein product is CATNGGAVDTQYF. The rearrangement links TRBV24-1 to TRBJ2-3; 8 positions match TRBD2. The junction had 6 bases not matched to a gene; V was cut back by 8 bases and J by 6 bases. Germline-derived CDR1 and CDR2 are KGHDR and SFDVKD. This CDR3 spans 13 amino acids.

The V gene is TRBV7-9, the J gene TRBJ1-3; TRBD1 agrees at 7 bases. The CDR3 is made up of 15 amino acids. Losses at the gene ends were 5 bases for V and 3 bases for J; bases not matched to a gene: 7. Germline-derived CDR1 and CDR2 are SEHNR and FQNEAQ (reference sequence). The CDR3 DNA sequence: TGTGCCAGCAGCGATACAGGGGACCTTGGAAACACCATATATTTT. Translating it yields CASSDTGDLGNTIYF.

The V gene is TRBV27, the J gene TRBJ1-1; D is possibly TRBD1 (5 bases). This CDR3 has 13 amino acids. V shed 3 bases and J shed 7 bases, with 12 bases lying between them. CDR1 MNHEY and CDR2 SMNVEV come from the germline V gene (reference sequence). The CDR3 DNA sequence: TGTGCCAGCAGTTTTAGGAGGGACGGTGAAGCTTTCTTT. The encoded protein is CASSFRRDGEAFF.

This CDR3 is CASSLQGSEAFF. The CDR3 DNA reads as TGTGCCAGCAGCTTACAGGGATCTGAAGCTTTCTTT. This rearrangement joins TRBV7-9 to TRBJ1-1, with D perhaps TRBD1 (5 bases). Germline lookup yields CDR1 SEHNR and CDR2 FQNEAQ (reference sequence). CDR3 size: 12 residues. The germline V and J ends were trimmed by 2 bases and 6 bases, with 7 bases remaining between them.

The chain links TRBV28 to TRBJ2-2; 8 bases fit TRBD2. CDR3 size: 16 residues. CDR1 and CDR2 (germline): MDHEN, SYDVKM. V was pared by 3 bases and J by 3 bases, with 6 bases of the junction left unmatched. CDR3 in DNA: TGTGCCAGCAGTTTTTTGAGCGGGGGAGACACCGGGGAGCTGTTTTTT. Encoded protein: CASSFLSGGDTGELFF.

This rearrangement joins TRBV24-1 to TRBJ2-7, with D perhaps TRBD2 (6 bases). This CDR3 contains 14 residues. Trimming stripped 4 bases from V and 0 bases from J, with 9 bases between. Germline-derived CDR1 and CDR2 are KGHDR and SFDVKD. The CDR3 coding sequence is TGTGCCACCAGTGACCGACTAGTCTCCTACGAGCAGTACTTC. Translation gives CATSDRLVSYEQYF.